This T cell receptor beta chain was sequenced for a study of technical replicates of blood from a handful of donors. This table comes from immunoSEQ multiplex PCR, and its TCRdb copy is limited to in-frame clones, with some not included. This table holds approximately 73,000 clones, 93% found once. The CDR3 loop spans 13 amino acids. Trimming cost V 2 bases and J 6 bases, with 8 bases left between them. Germline CDR1 reads MDHEN; CDR2 reads SYDVKM. J is TRBJ2-1 and V is TRBV28; tentatively, D is TRBD2 (5 bases). The sequence was obtained from a human donor in good health. What was sequenced was T cells isolated from PBMCs. DNA for the CDR3: TGTGCCAGCAGTTTACCCCGGGGCAATGAGCAGTTCTTC. It is translated as CASSLPRGNEQFF.